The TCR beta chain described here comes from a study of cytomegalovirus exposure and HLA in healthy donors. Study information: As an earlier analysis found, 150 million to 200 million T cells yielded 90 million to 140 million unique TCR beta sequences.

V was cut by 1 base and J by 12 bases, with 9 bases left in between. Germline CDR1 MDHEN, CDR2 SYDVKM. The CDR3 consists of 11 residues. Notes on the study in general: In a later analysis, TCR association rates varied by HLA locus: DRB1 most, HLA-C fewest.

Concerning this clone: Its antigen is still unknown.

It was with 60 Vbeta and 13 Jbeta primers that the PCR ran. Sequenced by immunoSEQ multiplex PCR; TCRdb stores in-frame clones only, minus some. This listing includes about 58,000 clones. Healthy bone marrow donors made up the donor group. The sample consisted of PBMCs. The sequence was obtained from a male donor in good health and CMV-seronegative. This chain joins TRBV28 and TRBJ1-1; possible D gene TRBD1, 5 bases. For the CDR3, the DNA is TGTGCCAGCAGTTTATCAGGGACTCCTTTCTTT. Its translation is CASSLSGTPFF.